One sample yielded the 27 T cell receptor beta chains listed below, sequenced in a study of metastatic and nonmetastatic thyroid tumors. TCRdb re-clonotyped the PCR reads through MiXCR. The table has approximately 41,000 clones, around 28% seen once; the top ten hold over 8%. Every patient underwent thyroid surgery untreated. Sequencing was performed on blood. The receptors here all came from a male donor with papillary thyroid cancer or a benign thyroid nodule (not recorded which). Some clones in this sample may be carry-over from other donors' samples.

This rearrangement joins TRBV11-1 to TRBJ1-6; 11 bases line up with TRBD1. The germline V gene encodes CDR1 SGHAT and CDR2 FQDESV (reference sequence). V gave up 3 bases and J gave up 7 bases; unmatched junction bases: 5. This CDR3 has 16 residues. CDR3 nucleotides: TGTGCCAGCAGCTTCTCCGGGACAGGGGGGAATTCACCCCTCCACTTT. Amino acid sequence: CASSFSGTGGNSPLHF.

The sample holds a few counts of this clone. The chain couples TRBV6-2 or TRBV6-3 to TRBJ2-6; possible D gene TRBD1, 5 bases. The CDR3 consists of 15 residues. Germline lookup yields CDR1 MNHEY and CDR2 SVGEGT. Trimming left V 10 bases short and J 2 bases short, with 15 bases between. The CDR3 reads CATLVQAAGANVLTF. Written as DNA, the CDR3 is TGTGCCACCCTAGTACAGGCTGCTGGGGCCAACGTCCTGACTTTC.

This clone was found many times. The J gene is TRBJ2-6, the V gene TRBV4-1; D may be TRBD1 or TRBD2 (5 bases each). CDR3 length: 17 amino acids. The germline gives CDR1 MGHRA, CDR2 YSYEKL. Between the trimmed V and J ends, which lost 8 bases and 6 bases, there was a span of 23 bases. The DNA for the CDR3 is TGCGCCAGCGGGTGGGACGGGGTCTCTCTCGAGGCCAACGTCCTGACTTTC. Translation: CASGWDGVSLEANVLTF.

This clone was observed at least ten times. The chain links TRBV3-1 to TRBJ2-3; 8 nucleotides agree with TRBD2. The length of the CDR3 is 16 residues. Germline CDR1 and CDR2: LGHDT and YNNKEL (reference sequence). V was clipped by 4 bases and J by 1 base; unmatched bases: 7. CDR3 residues: CASSPKILAGTDTQYF. In DNA, the CDR3 is TGTGCCAGCAGCCCAAAAATACTAGCGGGCACAGATACGCAGTATTTT.

There are a few counts of this clone. The chain couples TRBV19 to TRBJ2-3; 8 nucleotides align to TRBD2. J was trimmed by 12 bases and V by 5 bases; bases with no gene match: 10. From germline, CDR1 is LNHDA and CDR2 SQIVND (reference sequence). This CDR3 has 13 amino acids. The CDR3 DNA is TGTGCCAGTAGTTCAGGGACTAGAGGAGCTCAGTATTTT. This gives the protein CASSSGTRGAQYF.

This clone was picked up many times. The V gene is TRBV19, the J gene TRBJ1-4; TRBD1 matches 7 bases. Looked up from germline, CDR1 is LNHDA and CDR2 is SQIVND (reference sequence). V dropped 8 bases and J dropped 8; count of bases not matched to a gene: 5. The CDR3 contains 12 residues. The CDR3 sequence: CASSPGGEKLFF. The CDR3 nucleotides read TGTGCCAGTTCACCAGGGGGAGAAAAACTGTTTTTT.

The gene calls are TRBV11-1 and TRBJ2-1; 10 bases agree with TRBD2. This CDR3 has 16 residues. Germline V gives CDR1 SGHAT, CDR2 FQDESV (reference sequence). The trim removed 1 base at V and 8 bases at J, leaving 8 bases unmatched. The CDR3 nucleotides read TGTGCCAGCAGCTTAGGGGGTAGAGCGGGAGGGGATGAGCAGTTCTTC. This sequence encodes CASSLGGRAGGDEQFF.

In this sample, this clone turned up many times. The gene calls are TRBV27 and TRBJ1-2; no clear D gene. The CDR3 has 14 amino acids. V lost 5 bases and J 4 bases, leaving 14 bases between the germline ends. Germline CDR1 is MNHEY and CDR2 is SMNVEV (reference sequence). The CDR3 sequence is CASSPVGVAYGYTF. The CDR3 region has the DNA TGTGCCAGCAGTCCAGTCGGGGTCGCCTATGGCTACACCTTC.

This clone was seen repeatedly, ten times or more. V and J are TRBV29-1 and TRBJ2-6, with TRBD1 as a possible D gene (7 bases). Between the trimmed V and J ends, which lost 7 bases and 2 bases, there was a span of 18 bases. There are 16 residues in the CDR3. Germline lookup yields CDR1 SQVTM and CDR2 ANQGSEA. CDR3 in amino acids: CSAVGGQFAGANVLTF. For the CDR3, the DNA is TGCAGCGCCGTCGGGGGACAGTTCGCTGGGGCCAACGTCCTGACTTTC.

This clone occurred a few times. CDR3 sequence reads: CASSLGTGIRSNEQFF. The CDR3 region has the DNA TGTGCCAGCAGCTTAGGGACAGGGATACGAAGCAATGAGCAGTTCTTC. The gene calls are TRBV5-8 and TRBJ2-1; TRBD1 agrees at 9 bases. With 2 bases clipped from V and 6 bases from J, the junction kept 9 bases outside the gene matches. The germline gives CDR1 SGHTS, CDR2 YDEGEE. The CDR3 runs 16 residues.

This clone has more than one count but fewer than ten. This sample includes further DNA sequences coding for the same CDR3. The gene calls are TRBV20-1 and TRBJ2-1; D could derive from TRBD1 or TRBD2 (5 bases each). Germline V gene data show CDR1 as DFQATT and CDR2 as SNEGSKA (reference sequence). This CDR3 is built from 16 residues. Trimming removed 3 bases at V and 7 bases at J, with 22 bases between. Written as DNA, the CDR3 is TGCAGTGCTAGTGGTGGGGCGGGCCGGGCGTGTAATGAGCAGTTCTTC. Its protein is CSASGGAGRACNEQFF.

This clone is medium-sized. This sequence joins TRBV7-8 and TRBJ2-7, with D perhaps TRBD1 or TRBD2 (5 bases each). Trimming shortened V by 1 base and J by 4 bases, and 17 bases separated the two germline ends. This CDR3 contains 16 residues. Germline V gene sequence: CDR1 SGHVS, CDR2 FQNEAQ. This chain's CDR3 is CASSLGRSGHSYEQYF. The CDR3 region has the DNA TGTGCCAGCAGCTTAGGTCGGAGCGGACATTCTTACGAGCAGTACTTC.

The chain carries TRBV5-1 and TRBJ2-1; D remains unclear. The V gene lost 1 base and the J gene lost 0 bases, with 11 bases spanning the gap. This CDR3 comprises 16 residues. From germline, CDR1 is SGHRS and CDR2 YFSETQ. The CDR3 spells CASSLQSARSYNEQFF. CDR3 in DNA: TGCGCCAGCAGCTTGCAGTCGGCCCGCTCCTACAATGAGCAGTTCTTC.

This clone was counted at least ten times. The chain recombines TRBV19 with TRBJ2-5; D is perhaps TRBD1 (6 bases). Germline loops: CDR1 LNHDA, CDR2 SQIVND (reference sequence). Trimming took 3 bases from V and 4 from J, leaving 9 bases between them. The length of the CDR3 is 13 residues. The CDR3 region is CASSILGGETQYF. The CDR3 bases are TGTGCCAGTAGTATTTTAGGGGGAGAGACCCAGTACTTC.

This clone came up many times. The chain recombines TRBV3-1 with TRBJ2-5; D unresolved. V was clipped by 0 bases and J by 7 bases, with 15 bases between them. CDR1 is LGHDT and CDR2 is YNNKEL in the germline V gene (reference sequence). The CDR3 is 15 residues long. The CDR3 spells CASSQDLNAKGTQYF. CDR3 DNA: TGTGCCAGCAGCCAAGATCTCAACGCGAAAGGGACCCAGTACTTC.

The J gene is TRBJ2-7, the V gene TRBV24-1, with D perhaps matching TRBD1 or TRBD2 (6 bases each). V was pared by 6 bases and J by 9 bases, with 23 bases between. Germline loops: CDR1 KGHDR, CDR2 SFDVKD. CDR3 length: 15 residues. CDR3 DNA sequence: TGTGCCACCAGTCCTCGTGTGACAGGACTACGAGGGCAGTACTTC. Translated, it gives CATSPRVTGLRGQYF.

This clone was detected ten times or more. The V call is TRBV13, the J call TRBJ2-5; TRBD2 is a possible D gene (6 bases). Germline CDR1 and CDR2: PRHDT and FYEKMQ (reference sequence). Trimming removed 3 bases from V and 1 base from J, with 15 bases in between. CDR3 size: 16 residues. The CDR3: CASSLRDVSPQETQYF. The CDR3 region has the DNA TGTGCCAGCAGCTTGCGGGACGTTAGTCCCCAAGAGACCCAGTACTTC.

This clone was counted a few times. The chain links TRBV6-4 to TRBJ2-1; 9 bases are shared with TRBD2. The J segment lost 7 bases and the V segment lost 7 bases, leaving 11 bases of the junction unmatched. CDR1 and CDR2 from the germline V gene are MRHNA and SNTAGT. The CDR3 extends over 15 amino acids. This CDR3 is CASILGTSWVNEQFF. CDR3 in DNA: TGTGCCAGCATCCTCGGGACTAGCTGGGTTAATGAGCAGTTCTTC.

Within the sample, this clone is medium-sized (0.01 to 0.1%). V and J are TRBV15 and TRBJ2-7; a possible D gene is TRBD1 (5 bases). The ends were cut back, 5 bases at V and 1 base at J, with 12 bases in the middle. The CDR3 runs to 14 residues. Per germline, CDR1 LNHNV and CDR2 YYDKDF (reference sequence). CDR3 region: CATSRDRNSYEQYF. CDR3 sequence (DNA): TGTGCCACCAGCCGTGACAGAAATTCCTACGAGCAGTACTTC.

This clone occurred a few times. V is TRBV24-1 and J is TRBJ2-1; TRBD2 aligns across 7 bases. The CDR3 covers 15 residues. Trimming removed 9 bases from V and 6 bases from J; junction bases left unmatched: 13. CDR1 and CDR2 from the germline V gene are KGHDR and SFDVKD. The CDR3 DNA follows: TGTGCCACCTCGGTAGGCGGCGGGGGAAGCAATGAGCAGTTCTTC. Translation: CATSVGGGGSNEQFF.

This clone was picked up many times. The V gene is TRBV4-1, the J gene TRBJ1-5, with 7 bases matching TRBD1. Germline loops: CDR1 MGHRA, CDR2 YSYEKL. This CDR3 is 14 amino acids long. J lost 7 bases, V lost 1 base, and 4 bases had no gene match. The CDR3 nucleotides are TGCGCCAGCAGCCAAGGTCAGGGGGGCCAGCCCCAGCATTTT. Encoded protein: CASSQGQGGQPQHF.

This clone was observed once. At one end the junction does not follow the germline gene, possibly because of a read error. V is TRBV5-6 and J is TRBJ2-1; tentatively, D is TRBD2 (5 bases). The length of the CDR3 is 17 residues. Germline loops: CDR1 SGHDT, CDR2 YYEEEE. The CDR3 loop reads CASSLVSSRSGDNEHFF. The DNA for the CDR3 is TGTGCCAGCAGCTTGGTGTCTAGCCGGAGTGGAGACAATGAGCACTTCTTC.

Remarks on this clone: One end of the junction is discordant with germline, which a read error may explain. The genes are TRBV4-1 and TRBJ2-3, with 14 positions matching TRBD2. Per germline, CDR1 MGHRA and CDR2 YSYEKL. This CDR3 contains 16 residues. CDR3 in amino acids: CARSLQTSGGADKQYF. The CDR3 DNA sequence: TGCGCCAGAAGCCTTCAGACTAGCGGGGGGGCAGATAAGCAGTATTTT.

This chain joins TRBV6-1 and TRBJ2-7; D is ambiguous. Germline V gives CDR1 MNHNS, CDR2 SASEGT. The CDR3 sequence is 14 residues long. V lost 3 bases, J lost 1 base, and 10 bases lay in between. CDR3: CASSDTRRSYEQYF. CDR3 in DNA: TGTGCCAGCAGTGACACCCGGAGATCCTACGAGCAGTACTTC.

This clone was seen many times. The genes are TRBV12-3 or TRBV12-4 and TRBJ1-1, with D possibly matching TRBD1 (5 bases). V was shortened by 1 base and J by 5 bases, with 8 bases between the two germline ends. CDR3 size: 13 residues. DNA for the CDR3: TGTGCCAGCAGTTTAGGGGGGGGTACTGAAGCTTTCTTT. Protein: CASSLGGGTEAFF.

The chain links TRBV20-1 to TRBJ2-3; D is unresolved. The CDR3 consists of 11 residues. The V gene's germline CDR1 is DFQATT and CDR2 SNEGSKA (reference sequence). V was clipped by 6 bases and J by 1 base, with 5 bases between them. The CDR3 DNA sequence: TGCAGTGCCGAAGGCACAGATACGCAGTATTTT. The encoded protein is CSAEGTDTQYF.

This clone showed up many times. The chain is built from TRBV18 and TRBJ2-1; possible D gene TRBD2, 5 bases. CDR3 length: 15 residues. V was pared by 4 bases and J by 9 bases, with 19 bases between. Looked up from germline, CDR1 is KGHSH and CDR2 is LQKENI. CDR3 in DNA: TGTGCCAGCTCACAGGGAATCGGGCTAGCTGGTGAGCAGTTCTTC. Translating gives CASSQGIGLAGEQFF.